This TCR beta chain was identified in a study of shared T cell receptors in the human thymus. The assay was immunoSEQ multiplex PCR, and TCRdb's table has in-frame clones only and misses some. The data hold some 760,000 clones, with 70% to 90% observed a single time. Germline V gene data show CDR1 as LNHDA and CDR2 as SQIVND (reference sequence). The CDR3 covers 16 residues. Trimming left V 3 bases short and J 0 bases short, with 12 bases between. These data also featured in a second study, about human thymus T cells. This second report adds: Reports from related research described highly overlapping thymic repertoires among unrelated individuals.

This sequence originates from a girl under three years old with a congenital heart defect. The genes are TRBV19 and TRBJ1-3; D is unclear. Material: thymocytes. CDR3 sequence (DNA): TGTGCCAGTAGTATGGTGAGGAACGACTCTGGAAACACCATATATTTT. Translating gives CASSMVRNDSGNTIYF.